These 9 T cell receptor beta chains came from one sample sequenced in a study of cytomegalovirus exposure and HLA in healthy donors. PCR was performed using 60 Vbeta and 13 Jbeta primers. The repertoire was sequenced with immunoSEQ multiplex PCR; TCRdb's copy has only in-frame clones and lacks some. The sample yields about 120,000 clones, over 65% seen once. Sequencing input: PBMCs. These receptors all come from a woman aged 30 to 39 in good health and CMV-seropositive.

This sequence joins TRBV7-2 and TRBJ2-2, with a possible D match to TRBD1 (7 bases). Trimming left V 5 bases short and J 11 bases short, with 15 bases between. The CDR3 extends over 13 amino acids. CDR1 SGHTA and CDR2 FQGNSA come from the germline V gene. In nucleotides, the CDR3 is TGTGCCAGCAGCCTTGGACAGGAGGGAGAGCTGTTTTTT. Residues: CASSLGQEGELFF.

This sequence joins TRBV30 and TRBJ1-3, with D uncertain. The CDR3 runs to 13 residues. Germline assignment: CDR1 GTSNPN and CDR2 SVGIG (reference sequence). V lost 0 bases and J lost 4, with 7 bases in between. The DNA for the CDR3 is TGTGCCTGGAGTGTATCAGGCGGAAACACCATATATTTT. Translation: CAWSVSGGNTIYF.

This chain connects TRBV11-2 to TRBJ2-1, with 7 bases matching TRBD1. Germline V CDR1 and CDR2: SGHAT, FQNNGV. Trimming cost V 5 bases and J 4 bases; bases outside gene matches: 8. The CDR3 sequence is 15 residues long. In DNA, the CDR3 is TGTGCCAGCAGCAGTTACAGGGGCGGGTACAATGAGCAGTTCTTC. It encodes CASSSYRGGYNEQFF.

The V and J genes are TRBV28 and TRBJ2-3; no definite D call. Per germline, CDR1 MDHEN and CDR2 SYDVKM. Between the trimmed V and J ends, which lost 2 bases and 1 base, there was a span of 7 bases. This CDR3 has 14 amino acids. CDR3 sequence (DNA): TGTGCCAGCAGTTTAGCACTTCGCACAGATACGCAGTATTTT. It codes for CASSLALRTDTQYF.

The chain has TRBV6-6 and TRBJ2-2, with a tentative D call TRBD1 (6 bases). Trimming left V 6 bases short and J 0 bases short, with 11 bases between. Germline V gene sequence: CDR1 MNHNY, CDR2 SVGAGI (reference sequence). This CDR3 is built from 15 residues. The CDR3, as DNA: TGTGCCAGCAGACTACGGACAGCGAACACCGGGGAGCTGTTTTTT. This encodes CASRLRTANTGELFF.

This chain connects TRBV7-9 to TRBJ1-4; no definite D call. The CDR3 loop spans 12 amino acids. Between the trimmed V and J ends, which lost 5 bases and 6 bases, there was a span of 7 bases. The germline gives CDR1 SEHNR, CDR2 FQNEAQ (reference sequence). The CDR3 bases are TGTGCCAGCAGCCGACAATATGAAAAACTGTTTTTT. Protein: CASSRQYEKLFF.

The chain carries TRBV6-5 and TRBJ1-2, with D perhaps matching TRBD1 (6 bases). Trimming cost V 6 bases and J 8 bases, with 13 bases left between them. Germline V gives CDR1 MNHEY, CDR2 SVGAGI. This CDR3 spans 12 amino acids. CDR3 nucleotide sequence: TGTGCCAGCAGAACGACAGGTCGAGGCTACACCTTC. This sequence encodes CASRTTGRGYTF.

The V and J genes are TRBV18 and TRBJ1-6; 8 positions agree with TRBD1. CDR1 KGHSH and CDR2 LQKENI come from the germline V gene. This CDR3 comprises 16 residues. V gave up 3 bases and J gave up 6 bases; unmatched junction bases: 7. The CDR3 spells CASSPGTGFRNSPLHF. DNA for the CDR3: TGTGCCAGCTCACCCGGGACAGGATTCCGTAATTCACCCCTCCACTTT.

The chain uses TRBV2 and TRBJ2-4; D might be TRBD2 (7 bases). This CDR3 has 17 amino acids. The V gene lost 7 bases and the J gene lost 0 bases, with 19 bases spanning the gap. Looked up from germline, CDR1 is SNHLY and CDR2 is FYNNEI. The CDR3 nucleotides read TGTGCCAGCAAGAGGGGGAGGGAGGGACTAGCCAAAAACATTCAGTACTTC. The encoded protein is CASKRGREGLAKNIQYF.